This entry lists 9 T cell receptor beta chains sequenced from one sample in a study of T cell changes during pregnancy in multiple sclerosis. Some clones are missing from TCRdb's copy, which holds only in-frame ones; the method was immunoSEQ multiplex PCR. The sample lists about 40,000 clones; over 75% were seen once. The sample here was peripheral blood, taken in the first trimester of pregnancy. These receptors all come from a female donor in good health, enrolled as a control in a pregnancy study.

This chain links TRBV19 with TRBJ2-7; TRBD1 agrees at 9 bases. The CDR3 is made up of 14 amino acids. Germline CDR1 and CDR2: LNHDA and SQIVND (reference sequence). Unmatched junction bases numbered 6, after V lost 6 bases and J lost 3 bases. The CDR3 DNA reads TGTGCCAGTAGGGACCGACAGGGGGGCTACGAGCAGTACTTC. Its translation: CASRDRQGGYEQYF.

The chain recombines TRBV19 with TRBJ2-1; a weak D match, TRBD1 (5 bases). Germline CDR1 and CDR2: LNHDA and SQIVND (reference sequence). The CDR3 sequence is 16 residues long. The V and J ends lost 3 bases and 0 bases respectively, with 12 bases between them. CDR3 protein: CASSIVQASSYNEQFF. CDR3 DNA: TGTGCCAGTAGTATTGTACAGGCGAGCTCCTACAATGAGCAGTTCTTC.

This clone was observed a handful of times. CDR3 amino acids: CASSIRGTNTEAFF. The CDR3 coding sequence is TGTGCCAGTAGTATAAGGGGAACGAACACTGAAGCTTTCTTT. The chain links TRBV19 to TRBJ1-1, with D possibly being TRBD1 (5 bases). The germline CDR1 and CDR2 sequences are LNHDA and SQIVND (reference sequence). V was trimmed by 2 bases and J by 1 base, leaving 8 bases between them. This CDR3 region has 14 residues.

This chain links TRBV5-4 with TRBJ2-1; 15 positions match TRBD2. There are 16 residues in the CDR3. V was pared by 4 bases and J by 1 base, with 0 bases of the junction left unmatched. Germline values: CDR1 SGHNT, CDR2 YYREEE (reference sequence). The CDR3 region has the DNA TGTGCCAGCAGCGGGACTAGCGGGGGGTCCTACAATGAGCAGTTCTTC. It specifies CASSGTSGGSYNEQFF.

The chain recombines TRBV27 with TRBJ2-3; 11 bases agree with TRBD2. CDR3 length: 15 amino acids. J gave up 6 bases and V 0 bases, and 2 bases lay outside the gene matches. Germline V lookup: CDR1 MNHEY, CDR2 SMNVEV (reference sequence). The CDR3 sequence is CASSLSASGRDTQYF. The CDR3 DNA reads TGTGCCAGCAGTTTATCCGCTAGCGGGAGGGATACGCAGTATTTT.

This rearrangement joins TRBV6-1 to TRBJ2-2; the match to TRBD1 covers 8 bases. V shed 4 bases and J 6 bases; nucleotides not matched to a gene: 10. The CDR3 is made up of 16 amino acids. Germline V gives CDR1 MNHNS, CDR2 SASEGT. DNA for the CDR3: TGTGCCAGCAGTGCCCCTCGACAGGGGTCAGCCGGGGAGCTGTTTTTT. Protein: CASSAPRQGSAGELFF.

V usage is TRBV19 and J usage is TRBJ1-1; the D gene is possibly TRBD1 (6 bases). Germline assignment: CDR1 LNHDA and CDR2 SQIVND (reference sequence). Trimming pared 5 bases from V and 4 bases from J, leaving 17 bases between. The CDR3 has 15 amino acids. This CDR3 is CASSSQSGGRTEAFF. The CDR3 nucleotides are TGTGCCAGTAGTTCTCAATCGGGGGGGCGCACTGAAGCTTTCTTT.

This sequence joins TRBV7-2 and TRBJ1-1; D may be TRBD1 (6 bases). Trimming shortened V by 5 bases and J by 7 bases, and 8 bases separated the two germline ends. Germline CDR1 and CDR2: SGHTA and FQGNSA. The CDR3 length is 11 residues. The CDR3 sequence: CASSTGFEAFF. DNA of the CDR3: TGTGCCAGCAGCACAGGGTTTGAAGCTTTCTTT. Filled out from reference TRBV7-2 and TRBJ1-1, the complete variable domain reads GAGVSQSPSNKVTEKGKDVELRCDPISGHTALYWYRQSLGQGLEFLIYFQGNSAPDKSGLPSDRFSAERTGGSVSTLTIQRTQQEDSAVYLCASSTGFEAFFGQGTRLTVV.

The chain is built from TRBV23-1 and TRBJ1-2; TRBD1 matches 10 bases. TRBV23-1 is classed as an ORF, of uncertain function. The CDR3 is made up of 15 amino acids. Trimming at V came to 0 bases and at J to 7 bases, leaving 5 bases not matched to a gene. The CDR3 sequence: CASSQSGTGAAGYTF. CDR3 in DNA: TGCGCCAGCAGTCAATCTGGGACAGGGGCAGCTGGCTACACCTTC.